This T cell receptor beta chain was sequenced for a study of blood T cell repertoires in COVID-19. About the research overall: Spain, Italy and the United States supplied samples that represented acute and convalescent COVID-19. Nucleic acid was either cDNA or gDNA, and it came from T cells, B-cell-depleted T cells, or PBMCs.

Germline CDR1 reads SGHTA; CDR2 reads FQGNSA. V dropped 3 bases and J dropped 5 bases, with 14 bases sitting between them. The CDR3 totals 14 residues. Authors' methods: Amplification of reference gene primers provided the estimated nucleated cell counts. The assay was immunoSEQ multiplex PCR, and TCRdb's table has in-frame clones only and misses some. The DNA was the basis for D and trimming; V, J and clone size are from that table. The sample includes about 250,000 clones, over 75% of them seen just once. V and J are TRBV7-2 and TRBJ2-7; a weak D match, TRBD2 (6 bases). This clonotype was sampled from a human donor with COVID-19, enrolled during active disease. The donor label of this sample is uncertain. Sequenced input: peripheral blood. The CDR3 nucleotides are TGTGCCAGCAGCTTGGACTACCGAGGGAACGAGCAGTACTTC. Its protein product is CASSLDYRGNEQYF.